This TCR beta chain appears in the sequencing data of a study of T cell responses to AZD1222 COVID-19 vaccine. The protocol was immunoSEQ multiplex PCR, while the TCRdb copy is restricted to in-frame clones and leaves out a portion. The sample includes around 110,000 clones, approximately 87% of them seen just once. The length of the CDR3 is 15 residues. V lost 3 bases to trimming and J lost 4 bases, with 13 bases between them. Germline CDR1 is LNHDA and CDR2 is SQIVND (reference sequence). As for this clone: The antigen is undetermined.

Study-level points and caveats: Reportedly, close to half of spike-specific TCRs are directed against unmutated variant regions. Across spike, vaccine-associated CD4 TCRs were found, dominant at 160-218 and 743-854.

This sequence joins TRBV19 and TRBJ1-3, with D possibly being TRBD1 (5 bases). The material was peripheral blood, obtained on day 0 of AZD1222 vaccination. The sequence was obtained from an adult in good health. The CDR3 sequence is CASSILGLDGNTIYF. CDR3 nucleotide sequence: TGTGCCAGTAGTATTTTGGGGCTAGACGGAAACACCATATATTTT.